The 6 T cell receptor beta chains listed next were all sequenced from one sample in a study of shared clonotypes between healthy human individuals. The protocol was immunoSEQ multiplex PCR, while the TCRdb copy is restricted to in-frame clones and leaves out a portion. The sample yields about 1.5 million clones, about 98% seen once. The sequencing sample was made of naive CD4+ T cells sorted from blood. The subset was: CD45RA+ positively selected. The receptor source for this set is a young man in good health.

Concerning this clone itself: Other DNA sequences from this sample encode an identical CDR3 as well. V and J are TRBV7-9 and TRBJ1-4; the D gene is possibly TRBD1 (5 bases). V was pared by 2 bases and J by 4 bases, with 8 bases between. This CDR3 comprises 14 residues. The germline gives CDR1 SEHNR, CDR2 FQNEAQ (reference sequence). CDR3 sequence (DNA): TGTGCCAGCAGCTTACCCGGGGGTAATGAAAAACTGTTTTTT. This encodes CASSLPGGNEKLFF.

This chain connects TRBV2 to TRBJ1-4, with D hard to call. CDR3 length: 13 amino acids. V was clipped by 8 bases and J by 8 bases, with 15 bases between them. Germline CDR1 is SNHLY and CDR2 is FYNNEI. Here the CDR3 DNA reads TGTGCCAGCGGAAGGGATAGGCAAGAAAAACTGTTTTTT. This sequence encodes CASGRDRQEKLFF. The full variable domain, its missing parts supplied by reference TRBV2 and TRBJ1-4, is EPEVTQTPSHQVTQMGQEVILRCVPISNHLYFYWYRQILGQKVEFLVSFYNNEISEKSEIFDDQFSVERPDGSNFTLKIRSTKLEDSAMYFCASGRDRQEKLFFGSGTQLSVL.

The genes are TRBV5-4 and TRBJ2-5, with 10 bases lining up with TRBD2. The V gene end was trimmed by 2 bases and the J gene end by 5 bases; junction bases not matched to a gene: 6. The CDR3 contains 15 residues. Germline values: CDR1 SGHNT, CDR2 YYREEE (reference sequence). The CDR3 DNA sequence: TGTGCCAGCAGCTTAGCGGGAGGGGTTATGGAGACCCAGTACTTC. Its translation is CASSLAGGVMETQYF.

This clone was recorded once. CDR3 bases: TGTGCCAGCAGTGAAAGTGGCAGTTGGTACGAGCAGTACTTC. Translation: CASSESGSWYEQYF. The V and J genes are TRBV6-1 and TRBJ2-7; no clear D gene. V dropped 2 bases and J dropped 4 bases, with 12 bases sitting between them. CDR3 length: 14 residues. CDR1 is MNHNS, CDR2 SASEGT, per germline.

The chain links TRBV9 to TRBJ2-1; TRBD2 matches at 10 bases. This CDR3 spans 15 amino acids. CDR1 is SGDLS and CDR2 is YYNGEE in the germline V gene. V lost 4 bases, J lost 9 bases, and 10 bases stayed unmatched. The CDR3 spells CASSPRASGSGEQFF. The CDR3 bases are TGTGCCAGCAGCCCCCGGGCTAGCGGGAGTGGTGAGCAGTTCTTC.

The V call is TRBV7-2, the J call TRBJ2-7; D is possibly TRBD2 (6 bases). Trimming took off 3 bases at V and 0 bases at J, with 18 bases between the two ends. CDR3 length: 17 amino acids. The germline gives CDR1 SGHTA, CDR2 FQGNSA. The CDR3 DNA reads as TGTGCCAGCAGCTTGGACCGGAGCGGGCGTTTCTCCTACGAGCAGTACTTC. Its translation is CASSLDRSGRFSYEQYF.